A selection of T cell receptor beta chains follows, all from one sample in a study of follicular helper T cells after annual influenza vaccination. TCRdb's table, derived via immunoSEQ multiplex PCR, lists solely in-frame clones and lacks some. Among some 7,000 clones, roughly 86% were seen once, and the ten largest hold about 1.4%. This material consisted of CXCR5- memory CD4+ T cells sorted from blood, taken 7 days after influenza vaccination. These receptors came from an adult who received the influenza vaccine. Each CDR3 is given with its conserved first and last residue. Each record gives: D gene, J gene, clone size, V gene, CDR3 DNA, CDR3 protein. The D gene is left open where the match is weak. For some rows the clone size is stated as once, few or many, or as a class when expanded; others skip it.

>TRBD1|TRBJ1-1|NA|TRBV9
TGTGCCAGCAGCGGGACAGGGGCGGACACTGAAGCTTTCTTT
CASSGTGADTEAFF
>NA|TRBJ2-7|NA|TRBV4-3
TGCGCCAGCAGCCAACTCGTAGAATACGAGCAGTACTTC
CASSQLVEYEQYF
>NA|TRBJ2-1|NA|TRBV19
TGTGCCAGTAGTTTTCCCGGGCCTCCTGTGGCCCAGTTCTTC
CASSFPGPPVAQFF
>TRBD2|TRBJ2-3|NA|TRBV5-4
TGTGCCAGCAGCTTAGCGGGAGCCGAAGATACGCAGTATTTT
CASSLAGAEDTQYF
>NA|TRBJ2-5|NA|TRBV5-6
TGTGCCAGCAGCTTGTGGCCGGGAGCCGGGAGACAAGAGACCCAGTACTTC
CASSLWPGAGRQETQYF
>NA|TRBJ2-7|NA|TRBV7-3
TGTGCCAGCAGCTTAACTGGGACCTACTCCTACGAGCAGTACTTC
CASSLTGTYSYEQYF
>TRBD1|TRBJ2-5|NA|TRBV19
TGTGCCAGTAGGGGACAGGGAGAGACCCAGTACTTC
CASRGQGETQYF
>NA|TRBJ2-1|NA|TRBV9
TGTGCCAGCAGCGTAAATGAGCAGTTCTTC
CASSVNEQFF
>TRBD2|TRBJ2-2|NA|TRBV9
TGTGCCAGCAGCGTAGTCGGGACTAGCGGGGGAACCGGGGAGCTGTTTTTT
CASSVVGTSGGTGELFF
>TRBD1|TRBJ1-5|NA|TRBV2
TGTGCCAGCAGTGAGGGGACAGGGTTCAATCAGCCCCAGCATTTT
CASSEGTGFNQPQHF
>NA|TRBJ2-3|NA|TRBV5-1
TGCGCCAGCAGCAAAACAACAGATACGCAGTATTTT
CASSKTTDTQYF
>NA|TRBJ2-3|NA|TRBV30
TGTGCCTGGAGTGCGGGGTCCTTCACAGATACGCAGTATTTT
CAWSAGSFTDTQYF
>TRBD1|TRBJ2-3|NA|TRBV7-2
TGTGCCAGCAGCTTACGACAGGGGGCCCCAGATACGCAGTATTTT
CASSLRQGAPDTQYF
>NA|TRBJ1-2|NA|TRBV25-1
TGTGCCAGCCGAGGGCCGGGGGGGAACTATGGCTACACCTTC
CASRGPGGNYGYTF
>NA|TRBJ2-7|NA|TRBV6-5
TGTGCCAGCAGTTACGCGACTAGGGGGGAGCAGTACTTC
CASSYATRGEQYF
>NA|TRBJ1-2|NA|TRBV5-5
TGTGCCAGCAGCTTGGTTCAGGGGAGGGATGGCTACACCTTC
CASSLVQGRDGYTF
>NA|TRBJ2-6|NA|TRBV5-1
TGCGCCAGCAGCTTAGGGACCGGAGGGGCCAACGTCCTGACTTTC
CASSLGTGGANVLTF
>NA|TRBJ2-7|NA|TRBV19
TGTGCCAGTAGTATAGCCGGGACTGGCCTCAGCTCCTACGAGCAGTACTTC
CASSIAGTGLSSYEQYF
>NA|TRBJ2-3|NA|TRBV15
TGTGCCACCAGCAGCCCTGGGACGAGCAACACAGATACGCAGTATTTT
CATSSPGTSNTDTQYF
>TRBD1|TRBJ1-4|NA|TRBV6-5
TGTGCCAGCAGTTACTCGGGGACAGAAAATGAAAAACTGTTTTTT
CASSYSGTENEKLFF
>NA|TRBJ2-5|NA|TRBV4-2
TGTGCCAGCAGCCCACAACAGGGATCCCAAGAGACCCAGTACTTC
CASSPQQGSQETQYF
>TRBD2|TRBJ2-5|NA|TRBV5-4
TGTGCCAGCTCTCCGGGACTAGGCCTTGCCGAGACCCAGTACTTC
CASSPGLGLAETQYF
>NA|TRBJ2-7|NA|TRBV6-1
TGTGCCAGCAGTTCCTCTGAGGTCGAGCAGTACTTC
CASSSSEVEQYF
>NA|TRBJ1-5|few|TRBV27
TGTGCCAGCAGCCCCAGCCGGGGCCAGCCCCAGCATTTT
CASSPSRGQPQHF
>NA|TRBJ2-5|NA|TRBV7-9
TGTGCCAGCAGCCGAACGGGGGTCCTCGAGACCCAGTACTTC
CASSRTGVLETQYF
>NA|TRBJ1-5|NA|TRBV10-3
TGTGCCATCAGTGAGTCAGGGCCCCAGCATTTT
CAISESGPQHF
>TRBD1|TRBJ1-3|NA|TRBV9
TGTGCCAGCAGAGCCAACCGGGACAGCGACTTCTCTGGAAACACCATATATTTT
CASRANRDSDFSGNTIYF
>NA|TRBJ1-1|NA|TRBV9
TGTGCCAGCAGCGTAGTTCGGGGCGCGAACACTGAAGCTTTCTTT
CASSVVRGANTEAFF
>TRBD2|TRBJ2-7|NA|TRBV5-5
TGTGCCAGCAGCTTTCAACTAGCGGGAAAATCCTACGAGCAGTACTTC
CASSFQLAGKSYEQYF
>NA|TRBJ1-2|NA|TRBV16
TGTGCCAGCAGCCTATATAGGATCGTTAGAAAGACCTATGGCTACACCTTC
CASSLYRIVRKTYGYTF
>TRBD1|TRBJ1-1|NA|TRBV19
TGTGCCAGTAGTATCGACAGGGGAATTTCTACTGAAGCTTTCTTT
CASSIDRGISTEAFF
>NA|TRBJ2-7|NA|TRBV15
TGTGCCACCAGGCCAGGGGGAGGGGGCAAGTACGAGCAGTACTTC
CATRPGGGGKYEQYF
>TRBD1|TRBJ2-7|NA|TRBV11-2
TGTGCCAGCAGCTTAGGGTTAGACAGGGGACGGGCACACGAGCAGTACTTC
CASSLGLDRGRAHEQYF
>TRBD2|TRBJ2-7|NA|TRBV10-3
TGTGCCATCAGTGACGGGACTAGGACATTCTACGAGCAGTACTTC
CAISDGTRTFYEQYF
>TRBD1|TRBJ1-1|NA|TRBV7-3
TGTGCCAGCAGCCAAGGGACAGGGGGAAGCACTGAAGCTTTCTTT
CASSQGTGGSTEAFF
>TRBD1|TRBJ1-2|NA|TRBV5-5
TGTGCCAGCAGCCCGGGACAGGGGGTCGGCTATGGCTACACCTTC
CASSPGQGVGYGYTF
>NA|TRBJ2-5|NA|TRBV7-2
TGTGCCAGCAGCTTAAGGGAGAAAATAGGAGGCGAGACCCAGTACTTC
CASSLREKIGGETQYF
>NA|TRBJ2-5|NA|TRBV9
TGTGCCAGCAGCGTTGCGGAAGAGACCCAGTACTTC
CASSVAEETQYF
>TRBD1|TRBJ2-3|NA|TRBV2
TGTGCCAGCAGTTGGACAGGGGATGATACGCAGTATTTT
CASSWTGDDTQYF
>NA|TRBJ2-2|NA|TRBV14
TGTGCCAGCAGCCAATCCCCCGGGGAGCTGTTTTTT
CASSQSPGELFF
>TRBD1|TRBJ1-2|NA|TRBV19
TGTGCCAGTAGTCTTCAGACAGGGGAGAAAACCTTC
CASSLQTGEKTF
>NA|TRBJ1-2|NA|TRBV6-1
TGTGCCAGCAGTGAGGCAGGGATCTATGGCTACACCTTC
CASSEAGIYGYTF
>NA|TRBJ2-2|NA|TRBV19
TGTGCCAGTAGTATAGTAACAGGGAGGCCCGGGGAGCTGTTTTTT
CASSIVTGRPGELFF
>TRBD1|TRBJ1-6|NA|TRBV7-2
TGTGCCAGCAGCGTTGGGACAGGGAATTCACCCCTCCACTTT
CASSVGTGNSPLHF
>NA|TRBJ1-5|few|TRBV7-2
TGTGCCAGCAGCACCGGGACGGGATATCAGCCCCAGCATTTT
CASSTGTGYQPQHF
>NA|TRBJ2-3|NA|TRBV5-1
TGCGCCAGCAGCCCCGGGGAGATCACAGATACGCAGTATTTT
CASSPGEITDTQYF
>NA|TRBJ2-6|NA|TRBV28
TGTGCCAGCAGTCCGTACTTGACCGGGTCTGGGGCCAACGTCCTGACTTTC
CASSPYLTGSGANVLTF
>TRBD1|TRBJ1-1|NA|TRBV28
TGTGCCAGCAGAGAGGAACAGGGGTACACTGAAGCTTTCTTT
CASREEQGYTEAFF
>TRBD2|TRBJ2-7|once|TRBV29-1
TGCAGCGTTGTAGGCACTAGCGGAAACTACGAGCAGTACTTC
CSVVGTSGNYEQYF
>NA|TRBJ1-5|NA|TRBV19
TGTGCCTCCAGTGGAGTGAATAGCAATCAGCCCCAGCATTTT
CASSGVNSNQPQHF
>TRBD2|TRBJ2-7|few|TRBV4-2
TGTGCCAGCAGCCAGGGGGGGACCACCTACGAGCAGTACTTC
CASSQGGTTYEQYF
>NA|TRBJ1-5|NA|TRBV19
TGTGCCAGTAGTATAGTATCTGGGTACCAGCCCCAGCATTTT
CASSIVSGYQPQHF
>TRBD2|TRBJ2-5|few|TRBV28
TGTGCCAGCTGCCCAAGCGGGGGGCGACAGACCCAGTACTTC
CASCPSGGRQTQYF
>NA|TRBJ2-1|NA|TRBV4-2
TGTGCCAGCAGCCAAGATTACCTAGCAGCGACGAATGAGCAGTTCTTC
CASSQDYLAATNEQFF
>NA|TRBJ2-1|once|TRBV19
TGTGCCACCCGGAGGTCCGGCTACAATGAGCAGTTCTTC
CATRRSGYNEQFF